This is a list of T cell receptor beta chains from one sample in a study of blood T cell repertoires in COVID-19. Measured with immunoSEQ multiplex PCR; TCRdb has only the in-frame clones, and not every one. The profile shows 95,000 to 110,000 clones, around 90% of them singletons. Sequenced input: peripheral blood. Source of these receptors: a human donor in a cohort sampled during active COVID-19. The CDR3 runs from the conserved cysteine through the conserved F or W. The D gene is left open where the match is weak.

TRBV19 NA CASSIGRASSGNTIYF
TRBV30 NA CAWSVQGYNEQFF
TRBV7-8 TRBD1 CASSAGTGQDYGYTF
TRBV2 NA CASSEVGYGYTF
TRBV7-2 NA CASSFRGSYNEQFF
TRBV10-3 TRBD2 CAITPGGTSPSNEQFF
TRBV10-3 TRBD2 CAIGTSATGGEQFF
TRBV7-2 NA CASSLRGISYEQYF
TRBV5-1 NA CASSLAQGNYNEQFF
TRBV5-1 NA CASRPGGATYEQYF
TRBV11-1 TRBD1 CASSSHLQGAGSPLHF
TRBV5-4 TRBD1 CASSRTGNNEQFF
TRBV2 NA CASSESGEMLEKLFF
TRBV15 TRBD2 CASRGGGTDTQYF
TRBV7-8 NA CASSRAEETQYF
TRBV19 NA CASSMVRPSSGNTIYF
TRBV3-1/TRBV3-2 TRBD1 CASSQIRTGGRNTEAFF
TRBV13 TRBD1 CASSFGDRENGYTF
TRBV28 NA CASTQSGQVNSPLHF
TRBV10-3 TRBD1 CAISTGESPLHF
TRBV7-2 NA CASSLYGATDRYGYTF
TRBV4-3 NA CASSQAQNQPQHF
TRBV5-4 TRBD2 CASSSRASGFTGELFF
TRBV25-1 NA CASSEYIGGDGNEKLFF
TRBV3-1/TRBV3-2 NA CASSQVTVGGPGNEQFF
TRBV11-2 NA CASSSDWRGELFF
TRBV3-1/TRBV3-2 TRBD1 CASSPTAGTGYSTNEKLFF
TRBV19 TRBD2 CASSPVTSGSSDTQYF
TRBV9 TRBD1 CASSVEQGAINSPLHF
TRBV2 TRBD2 CASSVRTSGGAVF
TRBV20-1 TRBD2 CSASPSGGVYNEQFF
TRBV6-5 TRBD2 CASSPRLAGRDEQYF
TRBV13 TRBD2 CASSKLAGGLTDTQYF
TRBV27 NA CASSPGLLEGSPLHF
TRBV4-3 TRBD1 CASSQDRAETQYF
TRBV28 TRBD2 CASSPLAGGYEQYF
TRBV19 NA CASSPRLGKQGPTGGYTF
TRBV6-5 TRBD1 CASSYPGQGIRLAFF
TRBV23-1 NA CASSNEQFF
TRBV11-2 TRBD2 CASSLFPGTSGTSTDTQYF
TRBV4-3 NA CASSLWGDWSSPLHF